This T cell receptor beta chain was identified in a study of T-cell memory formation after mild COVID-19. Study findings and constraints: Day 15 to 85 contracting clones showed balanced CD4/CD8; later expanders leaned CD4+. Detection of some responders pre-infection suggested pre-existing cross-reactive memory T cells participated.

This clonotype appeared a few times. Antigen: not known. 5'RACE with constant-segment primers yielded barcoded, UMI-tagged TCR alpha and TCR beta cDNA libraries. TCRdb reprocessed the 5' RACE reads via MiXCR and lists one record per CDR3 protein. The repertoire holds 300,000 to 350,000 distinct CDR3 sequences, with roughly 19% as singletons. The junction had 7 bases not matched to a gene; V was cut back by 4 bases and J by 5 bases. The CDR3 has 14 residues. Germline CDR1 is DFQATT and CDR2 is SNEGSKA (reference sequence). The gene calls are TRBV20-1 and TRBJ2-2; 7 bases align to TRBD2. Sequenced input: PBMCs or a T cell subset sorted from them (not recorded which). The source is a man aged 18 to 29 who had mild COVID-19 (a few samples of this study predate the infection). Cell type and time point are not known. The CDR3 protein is CSAKLSGATGELFF. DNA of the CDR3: TGCAGTGCTAAGCTGAGCGGGGCTACCGGGGAGCTGTTTTTT.